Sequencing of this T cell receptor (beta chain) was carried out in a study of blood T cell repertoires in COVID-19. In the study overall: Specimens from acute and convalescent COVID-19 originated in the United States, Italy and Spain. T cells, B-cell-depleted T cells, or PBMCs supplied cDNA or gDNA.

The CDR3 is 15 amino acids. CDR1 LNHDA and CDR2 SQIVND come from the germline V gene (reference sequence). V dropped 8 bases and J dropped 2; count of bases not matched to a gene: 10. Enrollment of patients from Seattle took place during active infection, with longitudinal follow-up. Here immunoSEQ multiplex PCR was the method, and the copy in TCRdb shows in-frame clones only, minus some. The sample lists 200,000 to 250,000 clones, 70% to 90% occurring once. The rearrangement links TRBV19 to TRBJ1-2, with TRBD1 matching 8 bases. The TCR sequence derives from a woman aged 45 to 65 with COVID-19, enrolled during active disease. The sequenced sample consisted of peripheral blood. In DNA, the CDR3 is TGTGCCAGTTACTCAGGGGGCGCCCGCAACTATGGCTACACCTTC. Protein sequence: CASYSGGARNYGYTF.